A single sample gave rise to the 29 T cell receptor beta chains below, sequenced in a study of shared clonotypes between healthy human individuals (dated by TCRdb to the early 2020s). The library came from the immunoSEQ multiplex PCR assay. TCRdb holds this immuneACCESS table with in-frame rearrangements only. Some clones are missing; in checked studies, unresolved V genes explain under half, and the rest has no known cause. This sample comprises about 110,000 clones, around 71% of them detected only once. Together, the top ten hold 20% to 25% of the sample. Material: memory CD8+ T cells sorted from blood. Per the publication, the cell subset or site label means: CD45RO+ cells pooled with CCR7-negative TemRA cells. The receptor set was obtained from a woman aged 25 to 45 in good health.

This chain links TRBV12-5 with TRBJ2-1; 11 bases fit TRBD1. Germline V gives CDR1 LGHNT, CDR2 FRNRAP. Losses at the gene ends were 6 bases for V and 6 bases for J; bases not matched to a gene: 7. The CDR3 is made up of 15 amino acids. The CDR3 DNA is TGTGCTAGTGGATCGGGGACAGGGGGTGTCAATGAGCAGTTCTTC. Its translation is CASGSGTGGVNEQFF.

This clone appeared many times. In DNA, the CDR3 is TGTGCCAGCAGCTTGGAAGCCAACTCCTACGAGCAGTACTTC. Its protein is CASSLEANSYEQYF. The chain joins TRBV5-4 to TRBJ2-7; D remains ambiguous. Germline CDR1 reads SGHNT; CDR2 reads YYREEE (reference sequence). V gave up 0 bases and J gave up 0 bases, with 7 bases separating them. CDR3 length: 14 residues.

The V and J genes are TRBV11-2 and TRBJ2-7; possible D gene TRBD2, 5 bases. CDR1 and CDR2 from the germline V gene are SGHAT and FQNNGV. The CDR3 sequence is 14 residues long. Trimming took off 5 bases at V and 5 bases at J, with 16 bases between the two ends. The CDR3 DNA is TGTGCCAGCAGCCAGATGGGGAGCGGTGACGAGCAGTACTTC. Its protein is CASSQMGSGDEQYF.

The table lists this clone with many counts. This chain connects TRBV19 to TRBJ2-2; 7 nucleotides align to TRBD1. Germline CDR1 and CDR2: LNHDA and SQIVND (reference sequence). V was clipped by 7 bases and J by 3 bases; unmatched bases: 5. The CDR3 is 14 residues long. This CDR3 is CASKSGTDTGELFF. CDR3 in DNA: TGTGCCAGTAAATCAGGGACAGACACCGGGGAGCTGTTTTTT.

The table lists this clone with a few counts. This sequence joins TRBV14 and TRBJ1-6; D not resolved. The CDR3 covers 14 residues. Trimming took 6 bases from V and 5 from J, leaving 11 bases between them. Looked up from germline, CDR1 is SGHDN and CDR2 is FVKESK. The CDR3 DNA reads TGTGCCAGCAGTACCGGGATGAATAATTCACCCCTCCACTTT. Amino acid sequence: CASSTGMNNSPLHF.

Judged by abundance, this clone is medium-sized. The chain uses TRBV16 and TRBJ1-2; D unclear. The CDR3 extends over 15 amino acids. The V gene lost 4 bases and the J gene lost 0 bases, with 12 bases spanning the gap. Germline CDR1 and CDR2: KGHSY and FQNENV. The CDR3 loop is CASSPRGDSNYGYTF. The DNA of the CDR3 is TGTGCCAGCAGCCCCCGTGGGGATTCTAACTATGGCTACACCTTC. The whole variable domain, remainder taken from reference TRBV16 and TRBJ1-2, is GEEVAQTPKHLVRGEGQKAKLYCAPIKGHSYVFWYQQVLKNEFKFLISFQNENVFDETGMPKERFSAKCLPNSPCSLEIQATKLEDSAVYFCASSPRGDSNYGYTFGSGTRLTVV.

This clone came up a few times. The V gene is TRBV28, the J gene TRBJ1-5, with no clear D. The CDR3 is made up of 12 amino acids. Per the germline V gene, CDR1 is MDHEN and CDR2 is SYDVKM. V was cut by 9 bases and J by 1 base, with 7 bases left in between. CDR3 in amino acids: CASQLSNQPQHF. The CDR3 bases are TGTGCCAGTCAGTTAAGCAATCAGCCCCAGCATTTT.

This clone is a singleton in its sample. The rearrangement links TRBV6-4 to TRBJ2-3, with D uncertain. V gave up 2 bases and J gave up 3 bases, with 6 bases separating them. Germline-derived CDR1 and CDR2 are MRHNA and SNTAGT. The CDR3 extends over 13 amino acids. The CDR3 here is CASSDGVTDTQYF. CDR3 in DNA: TGTGCCAGCAGTGACGGGGTAACAGATACGCAGTATTTT.

The chain has TRBV19 and TRBJ2-3; the match to TRBD2 covers 10 bases. Unmatched junction bases numbered 4, after V lost 8 bases and J lost 2 bases. CDR1 and CDR2 (germline): LNHDA, SQIVND (reference sequence). This CDR3 contains 14 residues. CDR3 residues: CASALAGLTDTQYF. The DNA for the CDR3 is TGTGCCAGTGCACTAGCGGGACTCACAGATACGCAGTATTTT.

This clone was counted many times. The chain links TRBV19 to TRBJ2-6; tentatively, D is TRBD1 (5 bases). Germline CDR1 reads LNHDA; CDR2 reads SQIVND (reference sequence). CDR3 length: 16 residues. With 3 bases removed from V and 4 bases from J, the gap between germline ends came to 13 bases. The CDR3, as DNA: TGTGCCAGTAGTATGTCGGCAGGGTCGGGGGCCAACGTCCTGACTTTC. Its protein is CASSMSAGSGANVLTF. The whole variable domain, remainder taken from reference TRBV19 and TRBJ2-6, is DGGITQSPKYLFRKEGQNVTLSCEQNLNHDAMYWYRQDPGQGLRLIYYSQIVNDFQKGDIAEGYSVSREKKESFPLTVTSAQKNPTAFYLCASSMSAGSGANVLTFGAGSRLTVL.

Concerning this clone itself: This likely traces to a read error, being one base from a far larger clone. Other DNA sequences of this sample code for an identical CDR3. The genes are TRBV9 and TRBJ2-2; 7 nucleotides align to TRBD2. Germline V CDR1 and CDR2: SGDLS, YYNGEE. The CDR3 runs 14 residues. After removal of 0 bases from V and 4 bases from J, the junction contained 0 bases not matched to a gene. The CDR3 loop reads CASSVAGGTGELFF. CDR3 DNA sequence: TGTGCCAGCAGCGTAGCGGGGGGCACCGGGGAGCTGTTTTTT. Full variable domain (remainder filled in from reference TRBV9 and TRBJ2-2): DSGVTQTPKHLITATGQRVTLRCSPRSGDLSVYWYQQSLDQGLQFLIQYYNGEERAKGNILERFSAQQFPDLHSELNLSSLELGDSALYFCASSVAGGTGELFFGEGSRLTVL.

The V gene is TRBV9, the J gene TRBJ2-7; possibly TRBD2 for D (6 bases). CDR1 is SGDLS, CDR2 YYNGEE, per germline. Deletions cut 0 bases from V and 0 bases from J, with 10 bases between. The CDR3 is made up of 15 amino acids. CDR3 amino acids: CASSVEWTNSYEQYF. The CDR3 region has the DNA TGTGCCAGCAGCGTAGAGTGGACTAACTCCTACGAGCAGTACTTC. Combining the CDR3 with reference TRBV9 and TRBJ2-7 gives the whole variable domain DSGVTQTPKHLITATGQRVTLRCSPRSGDLSVYWYQQSLDQGLQFLIQYYNGEERAKGNILERFSAQQFPDLHSELNLSSLELGDSALYFCASSVEWTNSYEQYFGPGTRLTVT.

As concerns this clone: A far larger clone differs by one base, so this is likely a read error. J is TRBJ2-7 and V is TRBV11-2, with D possibly TRBD2 on 7 matching bases. Between the trimmed V and J ends, which lost 2 bases and 6 bases, there was a span of 20 bases. This CDR3 is 16 amino acids long. Germline CDR1 reads SGHAT; CDR2 reads FQNNGV. In DNA form, the CDR3 reads TGTGCCAGCAGCTTACTTGCGGGAGTAGGGGGGGGCGAGCAGTACTTC. Amino acid sequence: CASSLLAGVGGGEQYF.

J is TRBJ2-5 and V is TRBV18; D is unresolved. V dropped 4 bases and J dropped 2 bases, with 17 bases sitting between them. CDR3 length: 16 residues. Germline CDR1 is KGHSH and CDR2 is LQKENI. Written as DNA, the CDR3 is TGTGCCAGCTCACTGTTAGCCCCCACGTTTCAAGAGACCCAGTACTTC. It codes for CASSLLAPTFQETQYF.

The rearrangement links TRBV6-6 to TRBJ2-1, with 7 bases aligning to TRBD1. Trimming cost V 6 bases and J 9 bases; bases outside gene matches: 2. Germline-derived CDR1 and CDR2 are MNHNY and SVGAGI (reference sequence). This CDR3 spans 11 amino acids. The CDR3 reads CASSRQGEQFF. The CDR3 bases are TGTGCCAGCAGCCGACAGGGTGAGCAGTTCTTC.

This clone was recorded once. This chain uses TRBV18 with TRBJ2-1; 10 positions agree with TRBD2. This CDR3 is 15 amino acids long. The V gene's germline CDR1 is KGHSH and CDR2 LQKENI. Unmatched junction bases numbered 5, after V lost 5 bases and J lost 4 bases. The CDR3 nucleotides read TGTGCCAGCTCAACCGCTAGCGGGAGTTACAATGAGCAGTTCTTC. Residues: CASSTASGSYNEQFF. Variable domain in full (rest from reference TRBV18 and TRBJ2-1): NAGVMQNPRHLVRRRGQEARLRCSPMKGHSHVYWYRQLPEEGLKFMVYLQKENIIDESGMPKERFSAEFPKEGPSILRIQQVVRGDSAAYFCASSTASGSYNEQFFGPGTRLTVL.

This clone was detected a few times. The chain links TRBV5-6 to TRBJ2-1; possible D gene TRBD2, 5 bases. This CDR3 contains 16 residues. V was shortened by 4 bases and J by 6 bases, with 20 bases between the two germline ends. Germline V lookup: CDR1 SGHDT, CDR2 YYEEEE. The CDR3, as DNA: TGTGCCAGCAGCCCGGGGTGGGTGGAGCTTGTCAATGAGCAGTTCTTC. Translated: CASSPGWVELVNEQFF.

The chain has TRBV7-9 and TRBJ1-2, with D uncertain. Germline V gene sequence: CDR1 SEHNR, CDR2 FQNEAQ (reference sequence). Trimming removed 2 bases at V and 5 bases at J, with 12 bases between. The CDR3 has 14 residues. The CDR3 nucleotides read TGTGCCAGCAGCTTAATAACCCATGTGTATGGCTACACCTTC. Amino acids: CASSLITHVYGYTF.

The chain recombines TRBV6-5 with TRBJ2-1, with 9 bases identical to TRBD1. Unmatched junction bases numbered 13, after V lost 10 bases and J lost 9 bases. Germline CDR1 and CDR2: MNHEY and SVGAGI. CDR3 length equals 14 residues. The CDR3 DNA sequence: TGTGCCACGGTCCGGGACAGGGAAGTCGGTGAGCAGTTCTTC. This codes for CATVRDREVGEQFF.

This sequence joins TRBV2 and TRBJ2-7; D unclear. This CDR3 contains 14 residues. Germline-derived CDR1 and CDR2 are SNHLY and FYNNEI. The V end was cut by 7 bases, the J end by 6 bases, with 19 bases between. CDR3 DNA: TGTGCCAGCAAAAGAGACCTGATAATGAGCGAGCAGTACTTC. Translation gives CASKRDLIMSEQYF.

V is TRBV4-1 and J is TRBJ2-3, with D uncertain. The CDR3 length is 13 residues. Germline V CDR1 and CDR2: MGHRA, YSYEKL. The ends were cut back, 0 bases at V and 7 bases at J, with 8 bases in the middle. The CDR3 region is CASSQDLWNTQYF. In DNA form, the CDR3 reads TGCGCCAGCAGCCAAGATCTTTGGAATACGCAGTATTTT.

The J gene is TRBJ2-1, the V gene TRBV6-6; 7 bases agree with TRBD2. J gave up 1 base and V 5 bases, and 5 bases lay outside the gene matches. The CDR3 consists of 15 residues. Germline V gene data show CDR1 as MNHNY and CDR2 as SVGAGI (reference sequence). Here the CDR3 DNA reads TGTGCCAGCAGTGCGGGAGTGGGATCCTACAATGAGCAGTTCTTC. This sequence encodes CASSAGVGSYNEQFF.

V and J are TRBV11-3 and TRBJ2-1; perhaps TRBD1 as D (6 bases). The CDR3 length is 17 residues. V was pared by 0 bases and J by 6 bases, with 18 bases between. Germline CDR1 and CDR2: SGHNT and YENEEA. The DNA for the CDR3 is TGTGCCAGCAGCTTAGATCCCGCTGTTGAGGGGGTCAATGAGCAGTTCTTC. This encodes CASSLDPAVEGVNEQFF.

This clone came up many times. The genes are TRBV14 and TRBJ1-2; D gene ambiguous. Germline V gene sequence: CDR1 SGHDN, CDR2 FVKESK. There are 13 residues in the CDR3. V was shortened by 1 base and J by 4 bases, with 7 bases between the two germline ends. DNA for the CDR3: TGTGCCAGCAGCCAAGCAGGTGTCTATGGCTACACCTTC. Translated: CASSQAGVYGYTF.

A few counts support this clone. V usage is TRBV10-1 and J usage is TRBJ2-1; 9 bases align to TRBD1. Unmatched junction bases numbered 0, after V lost 0 bases and J lost 3 bases. This CDR3 is built from 15 residues. Looked up from germline, CDR1 is WNHNN and CDR2 is SYGVQD (reference sequence). CDR3 in DNA: TGCGCCAGCAGTGAGTCGACAGGGGGCTACAATGAGCAGTTCTTC. Translating gives CASSESTGGYNEQFF.

The CDR3 DNA is TGCAGCGTTCTGACTAGTAACTCCTACGAGCAGTACTTC. Protein sequence: CSVLTSNSYEQYF. This chain uses TRBV29-1 with TRBJ2-7; D might be TRBD2 (6 bases). V was cut by 5 bases and J by 0 bases, with 11 bases left in between. The germline V gene has CDR1 SQVTM and CDR2 ANQGSEA. This CDR3 spans 13 amino acids.

The rearrangement uses TRBV28 and TRBJ2-7; TRBD2 might be the D (6 bases). Germline V gene data show CDR1 as MDHEN and CDR2 as SYDVKM. V lost 6 bases and J lost 0, with 15 bases in between. The CDR3 extends over 15 amino acids. This CDR3 is CASSSRLEGSYEQYF. The CDR3 DNA follows: TGTGCCAGCAGCTCCAGACTAGAAGGCTCCTACGAGCAGTACTTC.

The rearrangement links TRBV9 to TRBJ2-1, with D perhaps being TRBD1 or TRBD2 (5 bases each). Germline CDR1 SGDLS, CDR2 YYNGEE. The length of the CDR3 is 15 residues. The germline V and J ends were trimmed by 4 bases and 4 bases, with 15 bases remaining between them. The CDR3 region is CASSLLLWGYNEQFF. As DNA, the CDR3 is TGTGCCAGCAGCCTCCTCTTATGGGGGTACAATGAGCAGTTCTTC.

The V and J genes are TRBV6-5 and TRBJ1-1, with a weak D call TRBD1 (5 bases). The CDR3 runs 14 residues. V was shortened by 8 bases and J by 5 bases, with 18 bases between the two germline ends. Per germline, CDR1 MNHEY and CDR2 SVGAGI. The CDR3 DNA reads TGTGCCAGCGCCCGGATCCTAGGGGAGACTGAAGCTTTCTTT. Encoded protein: CASARILGETEAFF.